This passage covers 32 T cell receptor beta chains from one sample sequenced in a study of blood T cell repertoires in COVID-19 (TCRdb year 2020). Library preparation was by the immunoSEQ multiplex PCR assay. TCRdb re-hosts the immuneACCESS table, in-frame sequences only. Its copies lack some clones; in the studies checked, an unresolved V gene accounts for under half of them, and the cause for the rest is not known. Across this sample there are over 60,000 clones, with around nine tenths seen only once. About 12% of the sample rests with the top ten. The sequencing input was peripheral blood. Receptor source: a woman aged 55-69 years with acute or convalescent COVID-19.

This chain uses TRBV6-2 or TRBV6-3 with TRBJ1-6, with a tentative D call TRBD1 (5 bases). The CDR3 contains 14 residues. The V and J ends lost 2 bases and 7 bases respectively, with 9 bases between them. The germline V gene encodes CDR1 MNHEY and CDR2 SVGEGT. The CDR3 DNA reads TGTGCCAGCAGTTACCCCGGACACAATTCACCCCTCCACTTT. It yields the protein CASSYPGHNSPLHF.

The chain couples TRBV24-1 to TRBJ2-3; 7 positions match TRBD2. From germline, CDR1 is KGHDR and CDR2 SFDVKD. Losses at the gene ends were 3 bases for V and 1 base for J; bases not matched to a gene: 9. The CDR3 runs to 17 residues. CDR3 sequence: CATSDPPGRGGTDTQYF. Here the CDR3 DNA reads TGTGCCACCAGTGATCCCCCGGGTCGGGGGGGCACAGATACGCAGTATTTT.

This rearrangement joins TRBV6-5 to TRBJ1-1; D not resolved. The CDR3 consists of 13 residues. Trimming shortened V by 4 bases and J by 4 bases, and 10 bases separated the two germline ends. Germline CDR1 MNHEY, CDR2 SVGAGI. The CDR3 nucleotides read TGTGCCAGCAGTTCCTCCGGTATCACTGAAGCTTTCTTT. Amino acids: CASSSSGITEAFF.

This chain links TRBV19 with TRBJ2-7; TRBD1 is a possible D gene (5 bases). The germline V and J ends were trimmed by 6 bases and 1 base, with 16 bases remaining between them. In germline, CDR1 is LNHDA, CDR2 SQIVND (reference sequence). The CDR3 loop spans 15 amino acids. CDR3 loop: CASSRTIARSYEQYF. Here the CDR3 DNA reads TGTGCCAGTAGCCGGACAATAGCAAGGTCCTACGAGCAGTACTTC.

The chain carries TRBV13 and TRBJ2-3, with 13 bases matching TRBD2. Germline-derived CDR1 and CDR2 are PRHDT and FYEKMQ (reference sequence). This CDR3 region has 15 residues. V lost 5 bases and J lost 4; bases outside the gene matches: 3. The CDR3, as DNA: TGTGCCAGCAGCACTAGCGGGGGGGCAGCAGATACGCAGTATTTT. It codes for CASSTSGGAADTQYF.

V usage is TRBV18 and J usage is TRBJ2-3; D gene unclear. The germline V and J ends were trimmed by 3 bases and 6 bases, with 7 bases remaining between them. The CDR3 has 12 amino acids. From germline, CDR1 is KGHSH and CDR2 LQKENI. The DNA for the CDR3 is TGTGCCAGCTCACCCTCCGAGGATACGCAGTATTTT. It translates to CASSPSEDTQYF. Using reference TRBV18 and TRBJ2-3 for the parts outside the CDR3, the full variable domain is NAGVMQNPRHLVRRRGQEARLRCSPMKGHSHVYWYRQLPEEGLKFMVYLQKENIIDESGMPKERFSAEFPKEGPSILRIQQVVRGDSAAYFCASSPSEDTQYFGPGTRLTVL.

In this sample, this clone turned up a few times. The V gene is TRBV7-2, the J gene TRBJ1-5; D perhaps matches TRBD1 (5 bases). The CDR3 has 17 amino acids. V was pared by 5 bases and J by 0 bases, with 17 bases between. Germline assignment: CDR1 SGHTA and CDR2 FQGNSA. Here the CDR3 reads CASSQSYDSHSNQPQHF. CDR3 DNA: TGTGCCAGCAGCCAATCCTATGACAGCCATAGCAATCAGCCCCAGCATTTT.

This clone appeared a single time. This chain uses TRBV19 with TRBJ2-3; the D gene is possibly TRBD2 (6 bases). This CDR3 has 14 residues. Germline V gene sequence: CDR1 LNHDA, CDR2 SQIVND (reference sequence). With 1 base removed from V and 4 bases from J, the gap between germline ends came to 9 bases. CDR3 in DNA: TGTGCCAGTAGTATAGCAGGAGGGGCAGATACGCAGTATTTT. Translated: CASSIAGGADTQYF.

V usage is TRBV4-2 and J usage is TRBJ2-1, with D maybe TRBD2 (6 bases). V was cut by 5 bases and J by 8 bases, with 10 bases left in between. This CDR3 contains 12 residues. Germline V gene lookup returns CDR1 LGHNA and CDR2 YNFKEQ. The CDR3 is CASSDRLDEQFF. The CDR3 bases are TGTGCCAGCAGCGACAGACTAGATGAGCAGTTCTTC.

This sequence joins TRBV19 and TRBJ1-2; D might be TRBD1 (6 bases). CDR1 LNHDA and CDR2 SQIVND come from the germline V gene (reference sequence). With 3 bases removed from V and 6 bases from J, the gap between germline ends came to 17 bases. CDR3 length: 15 residues. CDR3 DNA: TGTGCCAGTAGTATTTTAGGACAGAAGAGGGATGGCTACACCTTC. Translated: CASSILGQKRDGYTF.

With regard to this clone: At one of its ends the junction is not consistent with the germline gene, which may arise from a read error. The gene calls are TRBV2 and TRBJ1-6, with D possibly being TRBD1 (6 bases). Germline values: CDR1 SNHLY, CDR2 FYNNEI. The CDR3 covers 13 residues. In DNA, the CDR3 is TGTGCCAGCAGGGAAGAACAGGGCCTCCCCCTCCACTTT. Translation: CASREEQGLPLHF.

The J gene is TRBJ1-6, the V gene TRBV19; TRBD1 aligns across 8 bases. The CDR3 is made up of 16 amino acids. V lost 6 bases to trimming and J lost 0 bases; unmatched junction nucleotides: 4. The germline CDR1 and CDR2 sequences are LNHDA and SQIVND (reference sequence). The CDR3 is CASRGQASSYNSPLHF. In nucleotides, the CDR3 is TGTGCCAGTAGGGGACAGGCTAGCTCCTATAATTCACCCCTCCACTTT.

The chain joins TRBV5-4 to TRBJ2-2; D uncertain. Per germline, CDR1 SGHNT and CDR2 YYREEE (reference sequence). V gave up 4 bases and J gave up 1 base, with 2 bases separating them. The CDR3 sequence is 12 residues long. CDR3 protein: CASSLNTGELFF. CDR3 sequence (DNA): TGTGCCAGCAGCCTGAACACCGGGGAGCTGTTTTTT.

The V call is TRBV29-1, the J call TRBJ1-2; 9 bases fit TRBD1. The V segment lost 6 bases and the J segment 5 bases; nucleotides outside the gene matches: 10. The CDR3 consists of 14 residues. CDR1 SQVTM and CDR2 ANQGSEA come from the germline V gene. CDR3 sequence: CSVPQGANYYGYTF. The CDR3 DNA follows: TGCAGCGTGCCACAGGGGGCCAACTATTATGGCTACACCTTC.

This chain joins TRBV19 and TRBJ1-1; D not resolved. Trimming took off 5 bases at V and 3 bases at J, with 7 bases between the two ends. This CDR3 region has 12 residues. Germline loops: CDR1 LNHDA, CDR2 SQIVND (reference sequence). Here the CDR3 reads CASSPRDTEAFF. DNA for the CDR3: TGTGCCAGTAGTCCTCGGGACACTGAAGCTTTCTTT.

There are a few counts of this clone. V is TRBV9 and J is TRBJ2-7, with 11 positions matching TRBD1. This CDR3 is built from 15 residues. Per the germline V gene, CDR1 is SGDLS and CDR2 is YYNGEE. V gave up 3 bases and J gave up 5 bases; unmatched junction bases: 7. CDR3 bases: TGTGCCAGCAGCGCATCCGGGACAGGGGGGAACGAGCAGTACTTC. It specifies CASSASGTGGNEQYF.

The chain couples TRBV30 to TRBJ1-5; 9 nucleotides line up with TRBD1. Germline CDR1 and CDR2: GTSNPN and SVGIG (reference sequence). The CDR3 has 15 residues. Germline trimming cut 5 bases from V and 3 bases from J; bases unmatched to any gene: 8. The CDR3 is CAWGPGQGLNQPQHF. In nucleotides, the CDR3 is TGTGCCTGGGGTCCGGGACAGGGACTCAATCAGCCCCAGCATTTT.

V is TRBV18 and J is TRBJ2-3, with D possibly TRBD1 on 6 matching bases. V lost 3 bases and J lost 2, with 9 bases in between. The CDR3 has 14 amino acids. Germline lookup yields CDR1 KGHSH and CDR2 LQKENI. The CDR3 protein is CASSPRGTTDTQYF. CDR3 nucleotides: TGTGCCAGCTCACCTAGGGGGACCACAGATACGCAGTATTTT.

The chain couples TRBV5-1 to TRBJ2-3, with D unclear. Germline loops: CDR1 SGHRS, CDR2 YFSETQ. Trimming cost V 1 base and J 0 bases, with 9 bases left between them. There are 15 residues in the CDR3. DNA for the CDR3: TGCGCCAGCAGCTTGTTACAGCCTAGCACAGATACGCAGTATTTT. Protein sequence: CASSLLQPSTDTQYF.

The genes are TRBV9 and TRBJ1-6, with 7 bases identical to TRBD1. The V segment lost 4 bases and the J segment 6 bases; nucleotides outside the gene matches: 4. The CDR3 loop spans 14 amino acids. Per the germline V gene, CDR1 is SGDLS and CDR2 is YYNGEE. CDR3 sequence reads: CASSSRQGNSPLHF. In nucleotides, the CDR3 is TGTGCCAGCAGCTCCCGACAGGGTAATTCACCCCTCCACTTT. The entire variable domain, with the rest obtained from reference TRBV9 and TRBJ1-6, is as follows: DSGVTQTPKHLITATGQRVTLRCSPRSGDLSVYWYQQSLDQGLQFLIQYYNGEERAKGNILERFSAQQFPDLHSELNLSSLELGDSALYFCASSSRQGNSPLHFGNGTRLTVT.

The chain couples TRBV27 to TRBJ1-2, with a tentative D call TRBD1 (6 bases). With 5 bases removed from V and 5 bases from J, the gap between germline ends came to 15 bases. The CDR3 has 14 amino acids. Germline V gene data show CDR1 as MNHEY and CDR2 as SMNVEV (reference sequence). In DNA, the CDR3 is TGTGCCAGCAGTCCGAGGACAGCGACGTATGGCTACACCTTC. Translated: CASSPRTATYGYTF.

The sample holds one count of this clone. V is TRBV12-3 or TRBV12-4 and J is TRBJ2-1; tentatively, D is TRBD1 (6 bases). The CDR3 consists of 12 residues. Trimming stripped 5 bases from V and 8 bases from J, with 10 bases between. CDR3 nucleotides: TGTGCCAGCAGTCGCAGGGGACATGAGCAGTTCTTC. Translated, it gives CASSRRGHEQFF.

CDR3 DNA sequence: TGTGCCAGCAGCCGAGGGGGCGAGTTTCGAAATGAGCAGTTCTTC. It encodes CASSRGGEFRNEQFF. The chain joins TRBV7-9 to TRBJ2-1; 7 bases are shared with TRBD1. The germline V gene encodes CDR1 SEHNR and CDR2 FQNEAQ (reference sequence). The CDR3 length is 15 residues. The V and J ends lost 5 bases and 7 bases, in that order; junction bases with no gene match: 11.

The chain links TRBV19 to TRBJ1-5, with D uncertain. This CDR3 is 16 amino acids long. CDR1 LNHDA and CDR2 SQIVND come from the germline V gene (reference sequence). Deletions cut 3 bases from V and 7 bases from J, with 19 bases between. Written as DNA, the CDR3 is TGTGCCAGTAGTATTCCAGCAGGCAGGTATGACCAGCCCCAGCATTTT. Its protein is CASSIPAGRYDQPQHF. The variable domain in full, with the rest retrieved from reference TRBV19 and TRBJ1-5, is DGGITQSPKYLFRKEGQNVTLSCEQNLNHDAMYWYRQDPGQGLRLIYYSQIVNDFQKGDIAEGYSVSREKKESFPLTVTSAQKNPTAFYLCASSIPAGRYDQPQHFGDGTRLSIL.

The rearrangement links TRBV5-4 to TRBJ2-5; TRBD2 agrees at 10 bases. Germline V gene sequence: CDR1 SGHNT, CDR2 YYREEE (reference sequence). The trim removed 2 bases at V and 5 bases at J, leaving 9 bases unmatched. The length of the CDR3 is 16 residues. The CDR3 DNA sequence: TGTGCCAGCAGCTTCTCCTTAGCGGGGGGCAGGGAGACCCAGTACTTC. Translated: CASSFSLAGGRETQYF.

The chain employs TRBV19 and TRBJ1-5; a possible D gene is TRBD1 (6 bases). This CDR3 contains 15 residues. V dropped 7 bases and J dropped 2 bases, with 15 bases sitting between them. Germline V gives CDR1 LNHDA, CDR2 SQIVND (reference sequence). CDR3 sequence (DNA): TGTGCCAGTAAGAACAGGGAGATCGGCAATCAGCCCCAGCATTTT. It encodes CASKNREIGNQPQHF.

This clone was picked up one time. The chain couples TRBV6-5 to TRBJ1-1, with 8 bases that match TRBD1. This CDR3 comprises 14 residues. Germline CDR1 is MNHEY and CDR2 is SVGAGI. J lost 3 bases, V lost 4 bases, and 4 bases had no gene match. The DNA of the CDR3 is TGTGCCAGCAGTTCCAGGGGGCTAGACACTGAAGCTTTCTTT. Amino acids: CASSSRGLDTEAFF.

The chain employs TRBV13 and TRBJ2-2; 10 bases match TRBD2. The CDR3 length is 15 residues. CDR1 and CDR2 from the germline V gene are PRHDT and FYEKMQ (reference sequence). V lost 3 bases to trimming and J lost 5 bases; unmatched junction nucleotides: 3. CDR3 protein: CASSFTSGETGELFF. The CDR3, as DNA: TGTGCCAGCAGCTTTACTAGCGGGGAAACCGGGGAGCTGTTTTTT. Looking up the rest from reference TRBV13 and TRBJ2-2 gives the full variable domain: AAGVIQSPRHLIKEKRETATLKCYPIPRHDTVYWYQQGPGQDPQFLISFYEKMQSDKGSIPDRFSAQQFSDYHSELNMSSLELGDSALYFCASSFTSGETGELFFGEGSRLTVL.

This clone was seen only a few times. The chain couples TRBV2 to TRBJ2-2, with D maybe TRBD2 (6 bases). The CDR3 has 14 amino acids. Germline CDR1 reads SNHLY; CDR2 reads FYNNEI. The V gene lost 2 bases and the J gene lost 5 bases, with 9 bases spanning the gap. The CDR3 coding sequence is TGTGCCAGCAGTGAAAGGGGACTTACCGGGGAGCTGTTTTTT. The encoded protein is CASSERGLTGELFF.

J is TRBJ2-2 and V is TRBV10-3; 8 bases map to TRBD1. The CDR3 contains 16 residues. V lost 0 bases to trimming and J lost 2 bases; unmatched junction nucleotides: 2. Per the germline V gene, CDR1 is ENHRY and CDR2 is SYGVKD. The CDR3 DNA sequence: TGTGCCATCAGTGAGTCGGGGACAGGAAACACCGGGGAGCTGTTTTTT. Translating it yields CAISESGTGNTGELFF.

The gene calls are TRBV18 and TRBJ2-7; maybe TRBD1 (6 bases). Germline CDR1 is KGHSH and CDR2 is LQKENI. The CDR3 has 12 amino acids. The V and J ends lost 6 bases and 4 bases respectively, with 10 bases between them. CDR3 region: CASSQGQYEQYF. In nucleotides, the CDR3 is TGTGCCAGCTCTCAAGGACAGTACGAGCAGTACTTC.

This rearrangement joins TRBV19 to TRBJ1-1; 7 bases are a match to TRBD1. V lost 9 bases and J lost 1; bases outside the gene matches: 5. Germline-derived CDR1 and CDR2 are LNHDA and SQIVND (reference sequence). CDR3 size: 13 residues. The CDR3 nucleotides are TGTGCCAGCTCACAGGGGCGGAACACTGAAGCTTTCTTT. As protein: CASSQGRNTEAFF. The whole variable domain, filled in from reference TRBV19 and TRBJ1-1, reads DGGITQSPKYLFRKEGQNVTLSCEQNLNHDAMYWYRQDPGQGLRLIYYSQIVNDFQKGDIAEGYSVSREKKESFPLTVTSAQKNPTAFYLCASSQGRNTEAFFGQGTRLTVV.